This T cell receptor (beta chain) was obtained from a study of neurological immune-mediated disorders. TCRdb ran MiXCR on the 5' RACE reads and lists one entry per CDR3 protein. The sample has about 59,000 distinct CDR3 sequences; less than 25% are singletons. Germline CDR1 LGHDT, CDR2 YNNKEL (reference sequence). V lost 5 bases, J lost 4 bases, and 5 bases stayed unmatched. This CDR3 region has 15 residues. Time point defined: technical triplicate 2. The source of this sequence is a man aged 60-69 years with HTLV-1-associated myelopathy (HAM/TSP). The sequenced material came from PBMCs. The rearrangement joins TRBV3-1 to TRBJ1-5, with TRBD1 matching 10 bases. CDR3 sequence reads: CASSARDRGNQPQHF. The CDR3 nucleotides are TGTGCCAGCAGCGCCCGGGACAGGGGAAATCAGCCCCAGCATTTT.